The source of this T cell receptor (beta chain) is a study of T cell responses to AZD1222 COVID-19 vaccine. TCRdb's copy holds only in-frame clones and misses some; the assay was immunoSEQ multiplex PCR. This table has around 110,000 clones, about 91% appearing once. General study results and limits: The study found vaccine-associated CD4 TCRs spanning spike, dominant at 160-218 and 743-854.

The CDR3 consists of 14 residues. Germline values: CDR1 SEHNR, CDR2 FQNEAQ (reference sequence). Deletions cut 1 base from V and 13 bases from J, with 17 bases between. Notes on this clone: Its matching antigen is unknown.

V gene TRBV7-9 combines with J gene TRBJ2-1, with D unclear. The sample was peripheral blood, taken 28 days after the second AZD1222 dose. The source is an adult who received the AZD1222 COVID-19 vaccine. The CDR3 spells CASSLVLPGQGQFF. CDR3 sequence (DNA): TGTGCCAGCAGCTTAGTTCTTCCGGGTCAAGGACAGTTCTTC. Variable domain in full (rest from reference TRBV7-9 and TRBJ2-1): DTGVSQNPRHKITKRGQNVTFRCDPISEHNRLYWYRQTLGQGPEFLTYFQNEAQLEKSRLLSDRFSAERPKGSFSTLEIQRTEQGDSAMYLCASSLVLPGQGQFFGPGTRLTVL.